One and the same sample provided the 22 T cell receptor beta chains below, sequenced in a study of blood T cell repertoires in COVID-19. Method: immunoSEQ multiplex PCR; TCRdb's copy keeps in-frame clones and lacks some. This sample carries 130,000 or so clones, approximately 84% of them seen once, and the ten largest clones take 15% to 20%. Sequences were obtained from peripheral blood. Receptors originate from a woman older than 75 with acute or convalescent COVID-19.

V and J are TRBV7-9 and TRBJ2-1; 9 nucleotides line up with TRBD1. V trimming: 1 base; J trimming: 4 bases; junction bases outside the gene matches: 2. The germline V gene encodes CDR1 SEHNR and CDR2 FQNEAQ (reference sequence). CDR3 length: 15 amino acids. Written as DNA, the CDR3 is TGTGCCAGCAGCTTAGGGGACAGGGTTTACAATGAGCAGTTCTTC. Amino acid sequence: CASSLGDRVYNEQFF.

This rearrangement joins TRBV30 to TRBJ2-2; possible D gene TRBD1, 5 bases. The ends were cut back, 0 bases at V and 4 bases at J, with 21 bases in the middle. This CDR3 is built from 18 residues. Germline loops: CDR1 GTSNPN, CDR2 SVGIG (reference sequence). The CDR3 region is CAWSVLFSVGHLTGELFF. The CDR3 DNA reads TGTGCCTGGAGTGTATTGTTCTCGGTAGGACACCTCACCGGGGAGCTGTTTTTT. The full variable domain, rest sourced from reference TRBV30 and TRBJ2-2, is SQTIHQWPATLVQPVGSPLSLECTVEGTSNPNLYWYRQAAGRGLQLLFYSVGIGQISSEVPQNLSASRPQDRQFILSSKKLLLSDSGFYLCAWSVLFSVGHLTGELFFGEGSRLTVL.

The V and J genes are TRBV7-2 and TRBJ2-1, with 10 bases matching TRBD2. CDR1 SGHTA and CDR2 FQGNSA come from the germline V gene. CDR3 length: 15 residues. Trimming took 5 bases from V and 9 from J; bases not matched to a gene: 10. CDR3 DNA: TGTGCCAGCAGCATTCTAGCGGGAGAGTTTAGTGAGCAGTTCTTC. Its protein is CASSILAGEFSEQFF.

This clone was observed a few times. CDR3 DNA sequence: TGCGCCAGCAGCTTGGTCCGCGGTATGGCGCCAGGGGGCCTGAACACTGAAGCTTTCTTT. This sequence encodes CASSLVRGMAPGGLNTEAFF. The chain employs TRBV5-1 and TRBJ1-1; 8 nucleotides line up with TRBD1. The CDR3 spans 20 residues. Germline V gene lookup returns CDR1 SGHRS and CDR2 YFSETQ. J was trimmed by 0 bases and V by 0 bases; bases with no gene match: 16. Looking up the rest from reference TRBV5-1 and TRBJ1-1 gives the full variable domain: KAGVTQTPRYLIKTRGQQVTLSCSPISGHRSVSWYQQTPGQGLQFLFEYFSETQRNKGNFPGRFSGRQFSNSRSEMNVSTLELGDSALYLCASSLVRGMAPGGLNTEAFFGQGTRLTVV.

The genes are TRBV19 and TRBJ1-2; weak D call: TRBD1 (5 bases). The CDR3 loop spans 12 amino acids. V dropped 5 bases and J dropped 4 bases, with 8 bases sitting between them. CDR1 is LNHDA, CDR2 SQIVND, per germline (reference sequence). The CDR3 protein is CASSWQGYGYTF. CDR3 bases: TGTGCCAGTAGTTGGCAGGGCTATGGCTACACCTTC.

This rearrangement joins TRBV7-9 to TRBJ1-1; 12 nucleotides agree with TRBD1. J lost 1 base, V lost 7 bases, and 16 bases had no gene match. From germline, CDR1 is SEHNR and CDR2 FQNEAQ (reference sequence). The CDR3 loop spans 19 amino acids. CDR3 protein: CASTRMGTGGSIRNTEAFF. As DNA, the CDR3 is TGTGCCAGCACCCGGATGGGGACAGGGGGCTCGATCAGGAACACTGAAGCTTTCTTT.

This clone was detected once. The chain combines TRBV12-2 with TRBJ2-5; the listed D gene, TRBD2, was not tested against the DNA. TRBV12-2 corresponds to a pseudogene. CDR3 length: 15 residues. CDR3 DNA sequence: TGTGCAAGTCGGCGGCTAGCGGGAGGTCAAGAGACCCAGTACTTC. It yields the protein CASRRLAGGQETQYF.

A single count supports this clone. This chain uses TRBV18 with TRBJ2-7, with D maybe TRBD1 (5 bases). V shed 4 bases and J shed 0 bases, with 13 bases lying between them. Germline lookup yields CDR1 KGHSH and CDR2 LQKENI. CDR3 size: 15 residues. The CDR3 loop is CASSLTAEDSYEQYF. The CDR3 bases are TGTGCCAGCTCACTGACAGCTGAGGACTCCTACGAGCAGTACTTC.

CDR3 protein: CASSIGRTGNNQPQHF. The CDR3 DNA sequence: TGTGCCAGTAGTATTGGGCGGACAGGGAACAATCAGCCCCAGCATTTT. The chain recombines TRBV19 with TRBJ1-5, with TRBD1 matching 8 bases. The CDR3 loop spans 16 amino acids. CDR1 LNHDA and CDR2 SQIVND come from the germline V gene (reference sequence). Germline trimming cut 3 bases from V and 3 bases from J; bases unmatched to any gene: 7.

The CDR3 sequence: CASEWTSGGQSEQFF. The CDR3 nucleotides are TGTGCCAGCGAGTGGACTAGCGGGGGCCAGAGTGAGCAGTTCTTC. This chain links TRBV7-2 with TRBJ2-1, with TRBD2 matching 13 bases. V trimming: 8 bases; J trimming: 9 bases; junction bases outside the gene matches: 10. This CDR3 has 15 amino acids. The V gene's germline CDR1 is SGHTA and CDR2 FQGNSA. Full variable domain (remainder filled in from reference TRBV7-2 and TRBJ2-1): GAGVSQSPSNKVTEKGKDVELRCDPISGHTALYWYRQSLGQGLEFLIYFQGNSAPDKSGLPSDRFSAERTGGSVSTLTIQRTQQEDSAVYLCASEWTSGGQSEQFFGPGTRLTVL.

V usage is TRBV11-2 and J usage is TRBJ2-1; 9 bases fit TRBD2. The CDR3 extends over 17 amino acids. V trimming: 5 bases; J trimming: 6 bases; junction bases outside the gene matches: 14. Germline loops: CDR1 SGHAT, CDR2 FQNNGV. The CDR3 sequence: CASSLRVGTSTTNEQFF. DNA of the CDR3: TGTGCCAGCAGCCTACGGGTCGGGACTAGCACAACCAATGAGCAGTTCTTC.

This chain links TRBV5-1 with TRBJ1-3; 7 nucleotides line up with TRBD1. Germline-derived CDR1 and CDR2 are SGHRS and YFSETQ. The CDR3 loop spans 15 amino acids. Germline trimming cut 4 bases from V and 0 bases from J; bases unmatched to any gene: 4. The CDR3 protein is CASSPGTVSGNTIYF. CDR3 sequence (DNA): TGCGCCAGCAGCCCTGGGACAGTCTCTGGAAACACCATATATTTT.

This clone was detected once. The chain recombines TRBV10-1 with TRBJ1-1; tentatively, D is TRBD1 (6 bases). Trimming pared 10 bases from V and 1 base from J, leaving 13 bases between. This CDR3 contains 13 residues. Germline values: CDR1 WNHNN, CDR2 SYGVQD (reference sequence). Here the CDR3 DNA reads TGCGCCACCCAACTGACAGGGAACACTGAAGCTTTCTTT. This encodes CATQLTGNTEAFF.

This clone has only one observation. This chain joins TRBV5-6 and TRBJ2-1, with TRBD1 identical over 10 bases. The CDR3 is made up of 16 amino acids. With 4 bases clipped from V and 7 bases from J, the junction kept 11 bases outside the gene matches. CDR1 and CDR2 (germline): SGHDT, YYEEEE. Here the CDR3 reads CASSAGRDRGRNEQFF. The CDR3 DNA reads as TGTGCCAGCAGCGCGGGGCGGGACAGGGGACGGAATGAGCAGTTCTTC.

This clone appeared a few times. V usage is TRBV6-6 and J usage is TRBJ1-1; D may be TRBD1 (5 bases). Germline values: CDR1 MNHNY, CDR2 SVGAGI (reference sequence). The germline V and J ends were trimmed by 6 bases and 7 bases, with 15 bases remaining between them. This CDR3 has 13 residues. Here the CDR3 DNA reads TGTGCCAGCAGGGTGGGCAGGGAGGATGAAGCTTTCTTT. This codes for CASRVGREDEAFF.

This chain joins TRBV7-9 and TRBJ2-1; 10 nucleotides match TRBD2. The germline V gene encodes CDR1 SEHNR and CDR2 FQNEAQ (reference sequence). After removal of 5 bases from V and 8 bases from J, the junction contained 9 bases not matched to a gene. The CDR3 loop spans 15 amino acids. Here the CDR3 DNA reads TGTGCCAGCAGCCACACCCTAGCGGGAGCCTATGAGCAGTTCTTC. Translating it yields CASSHTLAGAYEQFF.

The CDR3 DNA is TGTGCCAGCAGCTTCCGGGAGGGGGGTAGATTAGATACGCAGTATTTT. It translates to CASSFREGGRLDTQYF. The V gene is TRBV7-2, the J gene TRBJ2-3; 8 nucleotides agree with TRBD2. V gave up 3 bases and J gave up 5 bases; unmatched junction bases: 10. Looked up from germline, CDR1 is SGHTA and CDR2 is FQGNSA. The CDR3 length is 16 residues.

The CDR3 nucleotides are TGCGCCAGCAGCCAAAGGACAGGTAATCAGCCCCAGCATTTT. As protein: CASSQRTGNQPQHF. The V call is TRBV4-1, the J call TRBJ1-5; 7 nucleotides match TRBD1. Per germline, CDR1 MGHRA and CDR2 YSYEKL. V lost 2 bases to trimming and J lost 4 bases; unmatched junction nucleotides: 2. The CDR3 contains 14 residues.

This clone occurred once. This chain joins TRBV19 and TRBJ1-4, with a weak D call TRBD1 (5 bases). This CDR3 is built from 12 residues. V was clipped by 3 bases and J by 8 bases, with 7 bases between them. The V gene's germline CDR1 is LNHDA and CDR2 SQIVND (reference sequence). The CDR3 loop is CASSIQGEKLFF. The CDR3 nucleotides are TGTGCCAGTAGTATCCAGGGCGAAAAACTGTTTTTT.

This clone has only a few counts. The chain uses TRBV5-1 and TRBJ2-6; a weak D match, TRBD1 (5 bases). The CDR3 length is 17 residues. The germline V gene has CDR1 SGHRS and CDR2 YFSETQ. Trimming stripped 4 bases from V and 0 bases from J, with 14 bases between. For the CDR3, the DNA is TGCGCCAGCAGCCACGAGACAGCCAGCTCTGGGGCCAACGTCCTGACTTTC. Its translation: CASSHETASSGANVLTF.

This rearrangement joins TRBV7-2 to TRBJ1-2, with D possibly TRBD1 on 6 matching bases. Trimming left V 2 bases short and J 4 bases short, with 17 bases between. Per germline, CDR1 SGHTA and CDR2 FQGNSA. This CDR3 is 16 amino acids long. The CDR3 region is CASSLLGQGHGYGYTF. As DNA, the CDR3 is TGTGCCAGCAGCTTACTCGGGCAGGGGCACGGCTATGGCTACACCTTC. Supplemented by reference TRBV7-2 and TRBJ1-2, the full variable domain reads GAGVSQSPSNKVTEKGKDVELRCDPISGHTALYWYRQSLGQGLEFLIYFQGNSAPDKSGLPSDRFSAERTGGSVSTLTIQRTQQEDSAVYLCASSLLGQGHGYGYTFGSGTRLTVV.

In nucleotides, the CDR3 is TGTGCCAGCAGCCGCGGGCCGAATCAGCCCCAGCATTTT. Its protein is CASSRGPNQPQHF. The V call is TRBV11-2, the J call TRBJ1-5; D gene uncertain. This CDR3 has 13 residues. With 5 bases removed from V and 4 bases from J, the gap between germline ends came to 9 bases. Germline-derived CDR1 and CDR2 are SGHAT and FQNNGV. Filled out from reference TRBV11-2 and TRBJ1-5, the complete variable domain reads EAGVAQSPRYKIIEKRQSVAFWCNPISGHATLYWYQQILGQGPKLLIQFQNNGVVDDSQLPKDRFSAERLKGVDSTLKIQPAKLEDSAVYLCASSRGPNQPQHFGDGTRLSIL.